This T cell receptor beta chain comes out of a study of blood T cell repertoires in COVID-19. Across the whole study: Acute and convalescent COVID-19 samples came from the United States, Italy and Spain.

V was pared by 4 bases and J by 0 bases, with 9 bases between. This CDR3 region has 14 residues. The germline V gene has CDR1 SNHLY and CDR2 FYNNEI. In the original processing: Reference gene primer amplification in the assay estimated nucleated cell counts. Assay used: immunoSEQ multiplex PCR; TCRdb lists only in-frame clones, some missing. Clone size and V and J calls were adopted from that table, with D and trimming inferred from the DNA. The table lists over 150,000 clones, 84% of them singletons, with roughly 13% in the top ten. The rearrangement joins TRBV2 to TRBJ1-2; TRBD1 is a possible D gene (5 bases). This receptor was taken from a human donor in a cohort sampled during active COVID-19. The specimen was peripheral blood. The CDR3 coding sequence is TGTGCCAGCAGTGTGGCAGGGCCTAACTATGGCTACACCTTC. Residues: CASSVAGPNYGYTF.